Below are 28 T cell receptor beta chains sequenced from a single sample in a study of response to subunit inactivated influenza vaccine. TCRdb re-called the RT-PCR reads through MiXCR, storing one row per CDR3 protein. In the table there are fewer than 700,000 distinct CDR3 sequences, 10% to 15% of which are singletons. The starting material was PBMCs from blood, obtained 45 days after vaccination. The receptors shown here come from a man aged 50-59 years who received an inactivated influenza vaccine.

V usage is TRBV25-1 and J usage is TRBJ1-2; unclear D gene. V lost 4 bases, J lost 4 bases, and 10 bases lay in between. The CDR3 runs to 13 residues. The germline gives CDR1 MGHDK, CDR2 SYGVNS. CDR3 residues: CASSAGSPYGYTF. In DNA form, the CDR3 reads TGTGCCAGCAGTGCGGGCAGTCCCTATGGCTACACCTTC.

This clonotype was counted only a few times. This CDR3 reads CASSKPGQGYNEQFF. The CDR3 DNA reads as TGTGCCAGCAGTAAACCGGGACAGGGCTACAATGAGCAGTTCTTC. This chain uses TRBV6-2 or TRBV6-3 with TRBJ2-1; TRBD1 matches at 9 bases. The germline CDR1 and CDR2 sequences are MNHEY and SVGEGT. J gave up 3 bases and V 5 bases, and 5 bases lay outside the gene matches. This CDR3 region has 15 residues.

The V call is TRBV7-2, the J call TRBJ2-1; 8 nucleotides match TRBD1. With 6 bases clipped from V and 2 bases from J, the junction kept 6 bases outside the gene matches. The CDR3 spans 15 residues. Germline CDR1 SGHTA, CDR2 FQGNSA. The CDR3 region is CASRSGQGPYNEQFF. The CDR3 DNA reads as TGTGCCAGCAGGTCCGGACAGGGCCCCTACAATGAGCAGTTCTTC.

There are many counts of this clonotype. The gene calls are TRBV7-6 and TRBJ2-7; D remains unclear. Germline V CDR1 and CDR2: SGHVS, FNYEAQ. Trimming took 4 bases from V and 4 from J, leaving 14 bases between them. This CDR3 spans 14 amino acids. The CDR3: CASSSIGRPYEQYF. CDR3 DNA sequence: TGTGCCAGCAGCTCGATAGGACGGCCGTACGAGCAGTACTTC. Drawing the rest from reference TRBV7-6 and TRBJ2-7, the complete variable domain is GAGVSQSPRYKVTKRGQDVALRCDPISGHVSLYWYRQALGQGPEFLTYFNYEAQQDKSGLPNDRFSAERPEGSISTLTIQRTEQRDSAMYRCASSSIGRPYEQYFGPGTRLTVT.

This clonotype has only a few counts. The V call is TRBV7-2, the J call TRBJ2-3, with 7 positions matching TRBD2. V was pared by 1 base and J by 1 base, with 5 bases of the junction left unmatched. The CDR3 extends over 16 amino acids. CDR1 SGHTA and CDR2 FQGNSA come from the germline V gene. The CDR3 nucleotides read TGTGCCAGCAGCTTAGTGCGGGAGTTCGGCACAGATACGCAGTATTTT. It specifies CASSLVREFGTDTQYF.

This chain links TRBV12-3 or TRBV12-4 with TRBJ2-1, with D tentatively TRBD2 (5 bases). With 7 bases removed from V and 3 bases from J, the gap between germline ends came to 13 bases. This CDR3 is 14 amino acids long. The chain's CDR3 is CASKAAEHYNEQFF. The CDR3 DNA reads TGTGCCAGCAAGGCAGCGGAGCACTACAATGAGCAGTTCTTC.

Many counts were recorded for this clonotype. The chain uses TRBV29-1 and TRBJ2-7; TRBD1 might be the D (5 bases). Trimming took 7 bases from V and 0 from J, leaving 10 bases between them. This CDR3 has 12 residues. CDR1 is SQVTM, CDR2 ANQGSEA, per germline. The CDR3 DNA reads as TGCAGCGCTAGACAGACCTCCTACGAGCAGTACTTC. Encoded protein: CSARQTSYEQYF.

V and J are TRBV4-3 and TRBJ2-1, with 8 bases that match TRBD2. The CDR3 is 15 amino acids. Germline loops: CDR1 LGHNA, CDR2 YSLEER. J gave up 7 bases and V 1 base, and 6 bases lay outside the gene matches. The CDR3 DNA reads TGCGCCAGCAGCCAAGTCGGGGGGGCAAGGAATGAGCAGTTCTTC. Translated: CASSQVGGARNEQFF.

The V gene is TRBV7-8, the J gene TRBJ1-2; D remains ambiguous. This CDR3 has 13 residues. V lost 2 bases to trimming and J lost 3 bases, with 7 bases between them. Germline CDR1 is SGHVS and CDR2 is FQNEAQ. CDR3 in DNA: TGTGCCAGCAGCTTATCCAAATACTATGGCTACACCTTC. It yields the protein CASSLSKYYGYTF.

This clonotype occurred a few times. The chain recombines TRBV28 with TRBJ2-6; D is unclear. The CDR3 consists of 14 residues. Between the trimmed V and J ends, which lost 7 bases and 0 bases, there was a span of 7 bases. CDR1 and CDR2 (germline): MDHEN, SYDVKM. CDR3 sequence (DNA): TGTGCCAGCACCCGGAGCTCTGGGGCCAACGTCCTGACTTTC. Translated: CASTRSSGANVLTF.

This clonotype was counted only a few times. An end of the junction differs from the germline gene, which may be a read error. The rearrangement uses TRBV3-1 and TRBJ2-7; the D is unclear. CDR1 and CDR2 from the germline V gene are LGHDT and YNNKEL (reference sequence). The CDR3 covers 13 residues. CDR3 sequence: CASSLEVMGIPSF. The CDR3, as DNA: TGTGCCAGCAGCCTCGAGGTTATGGGAATCCCCAGCTTC.

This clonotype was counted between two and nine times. Here the CDR3 DNA reads TGTGCCAGCGCCGGGACACTGCAAGAGACCCAGTACTTC. It specifies CASAGTLQETQYF. The chain is built from TRBV7-2 and TRBJ2-5, with D maybe TRBD1 (6 bases). V dropped 8 bases and J dropped 2 bases, with 12 bases sitting between them. Germline V gives CDR1 SGHTA, CDR2 FQGNSA. The CDR3 is 13 amino acids.

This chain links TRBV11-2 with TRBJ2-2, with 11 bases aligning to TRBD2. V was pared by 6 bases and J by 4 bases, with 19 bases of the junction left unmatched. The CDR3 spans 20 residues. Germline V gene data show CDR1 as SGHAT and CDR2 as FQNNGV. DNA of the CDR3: TGTGCCAGCAGATTCCCCCGGGGTAGCGGGGGGGCCGGAGGCACCGGGGAGCTGTTTTTT. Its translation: CASRFPRGSGGAGGTGELFF.

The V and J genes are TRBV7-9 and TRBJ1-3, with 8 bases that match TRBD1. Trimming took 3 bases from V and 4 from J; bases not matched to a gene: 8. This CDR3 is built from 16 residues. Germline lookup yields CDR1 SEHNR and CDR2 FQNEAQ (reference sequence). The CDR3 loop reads CASSFTGQGSGNTIYF. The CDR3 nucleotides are TGTGCCAGCAGCTTCACAGGACAGGGCTCAGGAAACACCATATATTTT.

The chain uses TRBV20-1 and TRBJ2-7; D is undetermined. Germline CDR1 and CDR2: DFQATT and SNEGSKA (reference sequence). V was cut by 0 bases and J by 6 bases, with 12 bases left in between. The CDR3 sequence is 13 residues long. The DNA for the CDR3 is TGCAGTGCTAGAGATTTCCGAGTTTTCGAGCAGTACTTC. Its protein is CSARDFRVFEQYF.

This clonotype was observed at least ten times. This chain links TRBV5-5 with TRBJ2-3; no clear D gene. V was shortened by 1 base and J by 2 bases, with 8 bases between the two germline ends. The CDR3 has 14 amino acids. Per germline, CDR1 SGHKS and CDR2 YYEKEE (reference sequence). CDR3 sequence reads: CASSLSQVTDTQYF. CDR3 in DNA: TGTGCCAGCAGCTTGAGCCAGGTCACAGATACGCAGTATTTT.

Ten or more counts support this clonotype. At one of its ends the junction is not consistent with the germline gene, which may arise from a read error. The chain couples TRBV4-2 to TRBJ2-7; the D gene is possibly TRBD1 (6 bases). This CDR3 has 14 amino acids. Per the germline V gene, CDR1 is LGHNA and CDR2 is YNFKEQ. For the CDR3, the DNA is TGCGCCAGCAGCCAAGAACAGGGTTCATACGAGCAGTACTTC. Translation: CASSQEQGSYEQYF.

For the CDR3, the DNA is TGCGCCAGCAGCCCGACAGGGGTTCGCAATGAGCAGTTCTTC. It yields the protein CASSPTGVRNEQFF. This rearrangement joins TRBV4-3 to TRBJ2-1; 8 nucleotides match TRBD1. V lost 4 bases to trimming and J lost 6 bases; unmatched junction nucleotides: 5. This CDR3 has 14 amino acids. Germline V gene data show CDR1 as LGHNA and CDR2 as YSLEER.

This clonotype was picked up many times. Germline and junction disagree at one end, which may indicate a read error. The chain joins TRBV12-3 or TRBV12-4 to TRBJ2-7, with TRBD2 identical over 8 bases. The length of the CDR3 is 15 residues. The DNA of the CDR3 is TGTGCCAGCAGTGTAGCGGGGACTAGCTCCTACGAGCAGTACTTC. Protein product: CASSVAGTSSYEQYF.

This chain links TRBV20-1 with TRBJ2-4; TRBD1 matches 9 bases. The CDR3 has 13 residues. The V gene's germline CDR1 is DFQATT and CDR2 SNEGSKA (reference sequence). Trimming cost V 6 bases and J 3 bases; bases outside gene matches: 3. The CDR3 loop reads CSAEDRGKNIQYF. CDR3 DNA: TGCAGTGCCGAGGACAGGGGCAAAAACATTCAGTACTTC.

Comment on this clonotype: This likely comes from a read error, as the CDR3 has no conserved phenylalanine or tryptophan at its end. The DNA for the CDR3 is TGCAGTGCCTCGGGCGGGCCGGATACGCAGTATTCT. The encoded protein is CSASGGPDTQYS. The V call is TRBV20-1, the J call TRBJ2-3; the D gene is possibly TRBD2 (5 bases). The V end lost 6 bases, the J end lost 6 bases, and 13 bases lay between the germline ends. The CDR3 covers 12 residues. Germline lookup yields CDR1 DFQATT and CDR2 SNEGSKA (reference sequence).

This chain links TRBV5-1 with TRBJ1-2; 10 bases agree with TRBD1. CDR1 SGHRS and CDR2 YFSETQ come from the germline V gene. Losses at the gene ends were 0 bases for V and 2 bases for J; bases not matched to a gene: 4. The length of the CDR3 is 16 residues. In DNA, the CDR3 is TGCGCCAGCAGCTTGGGCCCGGGACAGGGGAACTATGGCTACACCTTC. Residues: CASSLGPGQGNYGYTF.

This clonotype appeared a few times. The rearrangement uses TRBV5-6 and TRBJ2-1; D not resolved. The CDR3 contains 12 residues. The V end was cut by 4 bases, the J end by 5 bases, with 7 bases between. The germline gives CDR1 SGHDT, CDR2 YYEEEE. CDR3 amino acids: CASSHLDNEQFF. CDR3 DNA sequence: TGTGCCAGCAGCCATCTGGACAATGAGCAGTTCTTC.

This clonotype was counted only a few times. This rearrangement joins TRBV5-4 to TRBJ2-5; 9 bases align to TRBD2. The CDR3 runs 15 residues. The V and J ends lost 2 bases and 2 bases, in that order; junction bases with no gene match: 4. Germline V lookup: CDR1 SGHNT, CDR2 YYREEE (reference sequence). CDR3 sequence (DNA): TGTGCCAGCAGCTTATTAGCGGGGGTACAAGAGACCCAGTACTTC. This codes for CASSLLAGVQETQYF.

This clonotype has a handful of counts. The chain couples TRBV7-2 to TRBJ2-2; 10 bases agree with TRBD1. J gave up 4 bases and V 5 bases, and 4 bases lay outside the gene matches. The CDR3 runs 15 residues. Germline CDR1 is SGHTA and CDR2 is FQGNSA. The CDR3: CASSQRQGATGELFF. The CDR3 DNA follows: TGTGCCAGCAGCCAAAGACAGGGGGCCACCGGGGAGCTGTTTTTT.

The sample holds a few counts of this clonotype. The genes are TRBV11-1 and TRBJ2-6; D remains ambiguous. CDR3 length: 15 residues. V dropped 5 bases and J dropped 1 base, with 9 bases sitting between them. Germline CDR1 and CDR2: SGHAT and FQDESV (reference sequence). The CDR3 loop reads CASSLPRSGANVLTF. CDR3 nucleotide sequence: TGTGCCAGCAGCCTTCCCCGGTCTGGGGCCAACGTCCTGACTTTC.

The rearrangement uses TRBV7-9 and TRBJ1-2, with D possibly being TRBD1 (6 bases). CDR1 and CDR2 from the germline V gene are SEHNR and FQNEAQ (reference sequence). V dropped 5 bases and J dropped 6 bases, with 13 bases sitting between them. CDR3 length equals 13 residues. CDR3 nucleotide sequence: TGTGCCAGCAGCCCAGGGGCCTCTCATGGCTACACCTTC. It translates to CASSPGASHGYTF.

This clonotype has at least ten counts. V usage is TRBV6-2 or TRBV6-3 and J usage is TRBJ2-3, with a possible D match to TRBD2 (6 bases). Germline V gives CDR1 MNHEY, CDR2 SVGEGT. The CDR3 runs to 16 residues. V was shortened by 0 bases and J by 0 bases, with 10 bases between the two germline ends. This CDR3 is CASSYSGSSSTDTQYF. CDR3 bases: TGTGCCAGCAGTTACTCCGGGAGTTCTAGCACAGATACGCAGTATTTT.